These 21 T cell receptor beta chains came from one sample sequenced in a study of metastatic and nonmetastatic thyroid tumors. TCRdb recomputed clones from the PCR reads via MiXCR. The profile shows some 37,000 clones, roughly 50% of them singletons. No treatment had been given to any patient before thyroid surgery. The sequenced material came from tumor tissue. These receptors all stem from a male donor with papillary thyroid cancer or a benign thyroid nodule (not recorded which). Some clones in this sample may be carry-over from other donors' samples.

This chain links TRBV5-1 with TRBJ1-6; D unclear. This CDR3 contains 14 residues. Germline V gene sequence: CDR1 SGHRS, CDR2 YFSETQ. Trimming cost V 2 bases and J 2 bases, with 5 bases left between them. CDR3 bases: TGCGCCAGCAGCTTAGGGACCTATAATTCACCCCTCCACTTT. Amino acids: CASSLGTYNSPLHF.

The chain joins TRBV30 to TRBJ2-2; D is perhaps TRBD1 (5 bases). The CDR3 sequence is 11 residues long. Trimming shortened V by 6 bases and J by 4 bases, and 6 bases separated the two germline ends. Germline loops: CDR1 GTSNPN, CDR2 SVGIG (reference sequence). CDR3 in DNA: TGTGCCTGCCAGGGCACCGGGGAGCTGTTTTTT. It encodes CACQGTGELFF.

CDR3 residues: CASSPEGLAGGSGQYF. In DNA, the CDR3 is TGTGCCAGCTCACCTGAGGGACTAGCGGGAGGATCGGGGCAGTATTTT. V and J are TRBV18 and TRBJ2-3; 15 bases are a match to TRBD2. Germline V CDR1 and CDR2: KGHSH, LQKENI. J was trimmed by 11 bases and V by 3 bases; bases with no gene match: 9. The CDR3 is made up of 16 amino acids.

In its sample, this clone was seen a few times. The gene calls are TRBV20-1 and TRBJ1-5; D is possibly TRBD1 (5 bases). Trimming took off 0 bases at V and 9 bases at J, with 27 bases between the two ends. This CDR3 spans 18 amino acids. Germline V gene data show CDR1 as DFQATT and CDR2 as SNEGSKA (reference sequence). The CDR3 is CSARDDRTGGPLVSPQHF. CDR3 nucleotide sequence: TGCAGTGCTAGAGACGACCGGACGGGGGGTCCCTTGGTGTCGCCCCAGCATTTT.

V usage is TRBV7-2 and J usage is TRBJ2-7; TRBD2 matches 7 bases. CDR1 and CDR2 (germline): SGHTA, FQGNSA. The CDR3 totals 15 residues. V shed 6 bases, J shed 3 bases, and the junction held 11 bases outside the gene matches. In DNA form, the CDR3 reads TGTGCCAGCAGTTCTTGGGCGGGAGATCGCTACGAGCAGTACTTC. It codes for CASSSWAGDRYEQYF. The variable domain in full, completed from reference TRBV7-2 and TRBJ2-7, reads GAGVSQSPSNKVTEKGKDVELRCDPISGHTALYWYRQSLGQGLEFLIYFQGNSAPDKSGLPSDRFSAERTGGSVSTLTIQRTQQEDSAVYLCASSSWAGDRYEQYFGPGTRLTVT.

The chain recombines TRBV20-1 with TRBJ1-1, with TRBD1 identical over 7 bases. The germline V gene has CDR1 DFQATT and CDR2 SNEGSKA (reference sequence). The CDR3 spans 15 residues. V trimming: 4 bases; J trimming: 1 base; junction bases outside the gene matches: 9. The CDR3 sequence: CSATHRQGRNTEAFF. The CDR3 DNA sequence: TGCAGTGCTACTCATAGACAGGGAAGGAACACTGAAGCTTTCTTT.

The rearrangement uses TRBV7-2 and TRBJ2-7, with 7 bases that match TRBD2. Germline loops: CDR1 SGHTA, CDR2 FQGNSA. With 0 bases clipped from V and 4 bases from J, the junction kept 9 bases outside the gene matches. This CDR3 contains 16 residues. This chain's CDR3 is CASSLAGDYQVYEQYF. Written as DNA, the CDR3 is TGTGCCAGCAGCTTAGCTGGGGACTACCAAGTGTACGAGCAGTACTTC.

This chain links TRBV12-3 or TRBV12-4 with TRBJ1-5; D ambiguous. V gave up 3 bases and J gave up 7 bases, with 7 bases separating them. This CDR3 region has 12 residues. The CDR3, as DNA: TGTGCCAGCAGTTTGCGGAACCAGCCCCAGCATTTT. Its translation is CASSLRNQPQHF.

V usage is TRBV11-2 and J usage is TRBJ2-1; 10 positions agree with TRBD2. The V gene's germline CDR1 is SGHAT and CDR2 FQNNGV. After removal of 4 bases from V and 5 bases from J, the junction contained 8 bases not matched to a gene. The CDR3 is made up of 16 amino acids. In DNA, the CDR3 is TGTGCCAGCAGCTCTATACTAGCGGGGCACAACAATGAGCAGTTCTTC. It codes for CASSSILAGHNNEQFF.

The chain joins TRBV3-1 to TRBJ2-7; unclear D gene. CDR1 is LGHDT, CDR2 YNNKEL, per germline (reference sequence). CDR3 length: 14 amino acids. Between the trimmed V and J ends, which lost 1 base and 1 base, there was a span of 8 bases. The CDR3 loop is CASSQVRSSYEQYF. The CDR3 bases are TGTGCCAGCAGCCAAGTAAGGTCGTCCTACGAGCAGTACTTC.

J is TRBJ1-3 and V is TRBV2, with D tentatively TRBD1 (5 bases). The germline CDR1 and CDR2 sequences are SNHLY and FYNNEI. This CDR3 is 13 amino acids long. Trimming pared 5 bases from V and 2 bases from J, leaving 7 bases between. The CDR3 sequence: CASSPQAGNTIYF. Written as DNA, the CDR3 is TGTGCCAGCAGTCCACAGGCTGGAAACACCATATATTTT.

This clone occurred once. The chain is built from TRBV30 and TRBJ2-3; 7 nucleotides agree with TRBD1. V shed 3 bases and J 2 bases; nucleotides not matched to a gene: 8. CDR3 size: 15 residues. Germline CDR1 reads GTSNPN; CDR2 reads SVGIG (reference sequence). Here the CDR3 reads CAWSLGGRNTDTQYF. CDR3 coding DNA: TGTGCCTGGAGCCTAGGGGGCAGAAACACAGATACGCAGTATTTT.

This chain links TRBV5-8 with TRBJ2-7, with D perhaps matching TRBD2 (6 bases). Germline V gene lookup returns CDR1 SGHTS and CDR2 YDEGEE. The CDR3 contains 13 residues. V was trimmed by 4 bases and J by 4 bases, leaving 12 bases between them. The CDR3, as DNA: TGTGCCAGCAGCCTTCAGGAGGGGTACGAGCAGTACTTC. Protein: CASSLQEGYEQYF.

This clone has only one observation. The chain recombines TRBV4-1 with TRBJ2-7; D unresolved. This CDR3 has 15 amino acids. The V end was cut by 4 bases, the J end by 5 bases, with 18 bases between. CDR1 MGHRA and CDR2 YSYEKL come from the germline V gene. CDR3: CASSLVLVEGNEQYF. The CDR3 nucleotides read TGCGCCAGCAGCCTGGTCTTGGTTGAAGGGAACGAGCAGTACTTC.

This clone was detected once. The chain has TRBV12-3 or TRBV12-4 and TRBJ1-3, with 7 nucleotides matching TRBD1. V lost 0 bases, J lost 0 bases, and 14 bases stayed unmatched. This CDR3 spans 20 amino acids. The CDR3: CASSLAGQAFGIGSGNTIYF. The CDR3 DNA reads as TGTGCCAGCAGTTTAGCCGGACAGGCTTTCGGGATCGGCTCTGGAAACACCATATATTTT.

This clone was recorded a few times. The CDR3 coding sequence is TGCGCCAGCAGCCAAACCGGGATCAACGGGCAGTACTTC. Translated, it gives CASSQTGINGQYF. The chain has TRBV4-3 and TRBJ2-7; D may be TRBD2 (5 bases). The V end was cut by 2 bases, the J end by 9 bases, with 14 bases between. CDR1 is LGHNA, CDR2 YSLEER, per germline. The CDR3 runs 13 residues.

This chain joins TRBV11-2 and TRBJ2-3; maybe TRBD2 (5 bases). The CDR3 has 16 residues. Germline V gene sequence: CDR1 SGHAT, CDR2 FQNNGV. V shed 5 bases and J shed 4 bases, with 19 bases lying between them. The CDR3 sequence: CASSPVGVLVADTQYF. Written as DNA, the CDR3 is TGTGCCAGCAGCCCGGTCGGGGTCTTAGTTGCAGATACGCAGTATTTT.

The rearrangement links TRBV30 to TRBJ2-7, with unresolved D. The CDR3 loop spans 12 amino acids. CDR1 and CDR2 from the germline V gene are GTSNPN and SVGIG (reference sequence). V shed 4 bases and J shed 2 bases, with 9 bases lying between them. CDR3 DNA sequence: TGTGCCTGGAAAGAGTTGGCCTACGAGCAGTACTTC. It encodes CAWKELAYEQYF.

J is TRBJ2-7 and V is TRBV5-1, with TRBD1 matching 8 bases. Germline V lookup: CDR1 SGHRS, CDR2 YFSETQ. The V gene end was trimmed by 3 bases and the J gene end by 2 bases; junction bases not matched to a gene: 7. The CDR3 contains 15 residues. For the CDR3, the DNA is TGCGCCAGCAGCTCAGGTGACAGGGGTACCTACGAGCAGTACTTC. Amino acid sequence: CASSSGDRGTYEQYF.

This chain joins TRBV11-1 and TRBJ1-6, with D perhaps TRBD1 (5 bases). Germline assignment: CDR1 SGHAT and CDR2 FQDESV (reference sequence). Trimming shortened V by 5 bases and J by 0 bases, and 11 bases separated the two germline ends. The CDR3 runs to 16 residues. The CDR3 sequence is CASSARDVSYNSPLHF. Here the CDR3 DNA reads TGTGCCAGCAGCGCCCGGGACGTCTCCTATAATTCACCCCTCCACTTT.

The chain is built from TRBV28 and TRBJ1-2; 11 bases fit TRBD1. The junction had 7 bases not matched to a gene; V was cut back by 5 bases and J by 5 bases. Germline V lookup: CDR1 MDHEN, CDR2 SYDVKM. CDR3 length: 15 amino acids. In nucleotides, the CDR3 is TGTGCCAGCAGTCCCCGGACAGGGGGCTTGTATGGCTACACCTTC. This gives the protein CASSPRTGGLYGYTF.